This TCR beta chain derives from a study of T cells expressing NK-cell markers. Study summary: HCMV seropositivity characterized seven of the eight sequenced donors, and seronegativity one. The study's findings and limits: Leadership of the CD3+CD56-NKG2C+ fraction also belonged to these clonotypes in a handful of donors.

Looked up from germline, CDR1 is KGHSH and CDR2 is LQKENI. This CDR3 is built from 13 residues. On this clonotype itself: Antigen: not known.

TCRdb reprocessed the 5' RACE reads and keeps a single row for each CDR3 protein, giving no DNA. This specimen shows 300,000 to 450,000 distinct CDR3 sequences; the ten leading clones hold around 5%. The source is a man aged 18-69 years in good health. This sequence joins TRBV18 and TRBJ1-6. The material sequenced was blood T cells: a sorted CD56 or NKG2C T cell subset, CD4+ or CD8+ T cells, or bulk PBMC T cells (not recorded which). CDR3 region: CASSPSDNSPLHF. Using reference TRBV18 and TRBJ1-6 for the parts outside the CDR3, the full variable domain is NAGVMQNPRHLVRRRGQEARLRCSPMKGHSHVYWYRQLPEEGLKFMVYLQKENIIDESGMPKERFSAEFPKEGPSILRIQQVVRGDSAAYFCASSPSDNSPLHFGNGTRLTVT.